The rows below give T cell receptor beta chains drawn from one sample of a study of T cell responses to AZD1222 COVID-19 vaccine. The table came from immunoSEQ multiplex PCR; TCRdb's copy has only in-frame clones and leaves some out. Of some 130,000 clones detected, roughly 91% appear once; the ten largest clones hold 6.5% to 8%. The specimen was peripheral blood, collected 28 days after the second AZD1222 dose. All receptors derive from an adult who received the AZD1222 COVID-19 vaccine. Each CDR3 is given with its conserved first and last residue. A D gene is named only where the DNA matches it firmly. Some rows have no size entry. The others give once, few or many, or a class for an expanded clone.

v_call,d_call,j_call,clone_size,cdr3_nt,cdr3_aa
TRBV11-2,TRBD2,TRBJ2-3,.,TGTGCCAGCAGCTTAGAGGTCGGGGGGAGCACAGATACGCAGTATTTT,CASSLEVGGSTDTQYF
TRBV29-1,.,TRBJ1-2,once,TGCAGCGTTATAAGTAAATATGGCTACACCTTC,CSVISKYGYTF
TRBV9,.,TRBJ2-1,once,TGTGCCAGCAGTGGAAATCCGCGGGGGCCGAGTGAGCAGTTCTTC,CASSGNPRGPSEQFF
TRBV13,.,TRBJ2-5,.,TGTGCCAGCAGCTTAGGAAGGGTCCCCATCCAAGAGACCCAGTACTTC,CASSLGRVPIQETQYF
TRBV5-1,.,TRBJ1-1,.,TGCGCCAGCAGCCACGACAGAACTTTGAACACTGAAGCTTTCTTT,CASSHDRTLNTEAFF
TRBV28,TRBD1,TRBJ2-5,.,TGTGCCAGCAGTTTATGGGGGACAGGTCTTAGGGGTCAAGAGACCCAGTACTTC,CASSLWGTGLRGQETQYF
TRBV28,TRBD1,TRBJ2-3,.,TGTGCCAGCAGTACCATAAGGGGGACAGGGGATGTGGATACGCAGTATTTT,CASSTIRGTGDVDTQYF
TRBV19,.,TRBJ1-1,.,TGTGCCAGTAAGATCGTGGGCGGCAGGACTGAAGCTTTCTTT,CASKIVGGRTEAFF
TRBV10-3,.,TRBJ1-2,.,TGTGCCATCAGCCTTACAGGGCGGCATGGCTACACCTTC,CAISLTGRHGYTF
TRBV10-3,.,TRBJ1-1,.,TGTGCCATCAGTGAGTACACTGAAGCTTTCTTT,CAISEYTEAFF
TRBV30,.,TRBJ2-7,.,TGTGCCTGGAGAGACGGAACCTACGAGCAGTACTTC,CAWRDGTYEQYF
TRBV19,.,TRBJ1-3,.,TGTGCCAGTAGTATAGGGGGAACCGCCTCTGGAAACACCATATATTTT,CASSIGGTASGNTIYF
TRBV6-1,.,TRBJ1-1,.,TGTGCCAGCAGTGAATATAAGTTGAACACTGAAGCTTTCTTT,CASSEYKLNTEAFF
TRBV10-3,TRBD2,TRBJ2-7,.,TGTGCCAGTGCGGGGGGGCCGGGGGAGCAGTACTTC,CASAGGPGEQYF
TRBV5-6,.,TRBJ2-7,once,TGTGCCAGCAGCCCGGGATGGGGGTCCTACGAGCAGTACTTC,CASSPGWGSYEQYF
TRBV5-1,.,TRBJ2-7,.,TGCGCCAGCAGCTTGGAAGGTACAGGAACCTACGAGCAGTACTTC,CASSLEGTGTYEQYF
TRBV7-8,TRBD1,TRBJ2-5,once,TGTGCCAGCAGCTTAGGGGACAGGGTCGGAGAGACCCAGTACTTC,CASSLGDRVGETQYF
TRBV19,.,TRBJ2-7,.,TGTGCCAGTATGGGCTGGAGTTACGAGCAGTACTTC,CASMGWSYEQYF
TRBV7-9,TRBD1,TRBJ1-2,.,TGTGCCAGCAGCTTTGAAGGTTTAGGGGGCGCAGGTGGCTATGGCTACACCTTC,CASSFEGLGGAGGYGYTF
TRBV7-9,.,TRBJ1-1,.,TGTGCCAGCAGTCTCATGAACACTGAAGCTTTCTTT,CASSLMNTEAFF
TRBV6-1,.,TRBJ1-2,.,TGTGCCAGCAGTGAAATAGGAGACTATGGCTACACCTTC,CASSEIGDYGYTF
TRBV15,TRBD1,TRBJ2-3,.,TGTGCCACCAGCAGAGGGGACAGGGAGGGGGGAGATACGCAGTATTTT,CATSRGDREGGDTQYF
TRBV21-1,.,TRBJ1-1,.,TGTGCCAGCAGCAAGGCGGGTCATGGGACAGAGAACACTGAAGCTTTCTTT,CASSKAGHGTENTEAFF
TRBV10-3,.,TRBJ1-2,.,TGTGCCATCAGTGAGCCCCGGAGGAACCATGGCTACACCTTC,CAISEPRRNHGYTF